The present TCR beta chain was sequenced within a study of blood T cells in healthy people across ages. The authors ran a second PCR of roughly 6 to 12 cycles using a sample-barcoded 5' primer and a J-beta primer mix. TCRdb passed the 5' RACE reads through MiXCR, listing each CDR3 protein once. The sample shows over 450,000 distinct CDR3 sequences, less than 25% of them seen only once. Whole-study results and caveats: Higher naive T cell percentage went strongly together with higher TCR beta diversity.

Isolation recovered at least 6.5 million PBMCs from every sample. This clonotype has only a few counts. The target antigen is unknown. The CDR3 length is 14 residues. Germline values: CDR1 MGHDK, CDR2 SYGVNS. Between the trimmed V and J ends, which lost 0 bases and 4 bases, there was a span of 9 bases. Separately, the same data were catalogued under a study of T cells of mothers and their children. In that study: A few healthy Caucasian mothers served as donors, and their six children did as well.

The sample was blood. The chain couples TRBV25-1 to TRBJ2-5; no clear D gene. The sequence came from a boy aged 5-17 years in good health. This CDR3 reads CASSEYIQVETQYF. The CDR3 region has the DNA TGTGCCAGCAGTGAATATATTCAAGTAGAGACCCAGTACTTC.